The T cell receptor (beta chain) described here comes from a study of T cell repertoires in cytomegalovirus infection. Findings and limits, study-wide: The study found HLA-C-restricted CMV-specific TCR beta clonotypes dominating the ex vivo response.

Each CDR3 protein is one row after TCRdb ran MiXCR on the reads. Among about 360,000 distinct CDR3 sequences listed, roughly 18% were seen once. The CDR3 consists of 18 residues. Trimming took 4 bases from V and 1 from J, leaving 19 bases between them. Germline-derived CDR1 and CDR2 are KGHDR and SFDVKD. Points on this clonotype: Its cognate antigen is unknown.

The genes are TRBV24-1 and TRBJ1-5; D might be TRBD1 (5 bases). The TCR originated in a human donor in good health (CMV status not recorded). Some clones in this sample may be carry-over from other donors' samples. Input material: PBMCs. CDR3 nucleotides: TGTGCCACCAGTGACCCTCGGGGGGGGGTCGGGAGCAATCAGCCCCAGCATTTT. Its protein is CATSDPRGGVGSNQPQHF.